This TCR beta chain emerged from a study of T cells in Graves' hyperthyroidism and ophthalmopathy. Overall study context: Before any treatment, at initial diagnosis, peripheral blood was collected.

RNA transcripts were the template for amplifying TCR beta CDR3 regions. During a first-round RT-PCR of the TCR CDR3, the HTBI primer set was used. Using its own MiXCR run on the multiplex PCR reads, TCRdb lists one record per CDR3 protein. The sample contains roughly 510,000 distinct CDR3 sequences, 20% of which appear only once. In its sample, this clonotype was seen many times. There are 14 residues in the CDR3. Germline CDR1 and CDR2: LNHNV and YYDKDF (reference sequence). V lost 5 bases and J lost 3, with 13 bases in between. This TCR was sampled from a man aged 18 to 29 with Graves' hyperthyroidism. The chain carries TRBV15 and TRBJ2-5, with D maybe TRBD2 (6 bases). Specimen: blood. CDR3 sequence reads: CATSEGTLKETQYF. DNA for the CDR3: TGTGCCACCAGCGAAGGGACTTTGAAAGAGACCCAGTACTTC.